Below are 5 T cell receptor beta chains sequenced from a single sample in a study of CD8+ T cells in alopecia areata. Treatment here: oral pan-JAK inhibitor, 5-10 mg twice daily. Reverse transcription of extracted RNA yielded cDNA, which provided the sequencing template. Produced via immunoSEQ multiplex PCR; TCRdb's table is partial and in-frame only. Found here are approximately 180,000 clones, roughly 60% of them singletons; the top ten hold over 1%. The material was CD4+ T cells sorted from blood, obtained at week 24, from a patient treated with tofacitinib. Receptor source: a human donor with alopecia areata.

The chain carries TRBV5-6 and TRBJ1-1; D ambiguous. V lost 0 bases and J lost 4, with 13 bases in between. This CDR3 is 15 amino acids long. CDR1 and CDR2 (germline): SGHDT, YYEEEE. As DNA, the CDR3 is TGTGCCAGCAGCTTGGAAGGGCTGGGTAGCACTGAAGCTTTCTTT. This sequence encodes CASSLEGLGSTEAFF.

This clone has just one count. This chain connects TRBV7-2 to TRBJ2-2; D is possibly TRBD2 (6 bases). This CDR3 spans 14 amino acids. Germline assignment: CDR1 SGHTA and CDR2 FQGNSA. V dropped 5 bases and J dropped 7 bases, with 14 bases sitting between them. CDR3 bases: TGTGCCAGCAGCCTCACTAGCTCTGTCGGGGAGCTGTTTTTT. This encodes CASSLTSSVGELFF.

The chain links TRBV30 to TRBJ1-5, with D unclear. CDR1 and CDR2 (germline): GTSNPN, SVGIG (reference sequence). The CDR3 is 14 amino acids. V was pared by 2 bases and J by 3 bases, with 11 bases between. The CDR3 protein is CAWSNSHANQPQHF. The CDR3 bases are TGTGCCTGGAGTAACAGCCACGCCAATCAGCCCCAGCATTTT.

This clone was observed a few times. This chain uses TRBV18 with TRBJ2-2; TRBD1 might be the D (5 bases). CDR1 KGHSH and CDR2 LQKENI come from the germline V gene. The CDR3 is 15 amino acids. V lost 3 bases and J 2 bases, leaving 10 bases between the germline ends. The CDR3 loop reads CASSPNGQNTGELFF. The CDR3 nucleotides are TGTGCCAGCTCACCCAACGGACAAAACACCGGGGAGCTGTTTTTT.

This chain connects TRBV5-1 to TRBJ1-1; D is possibly TRBD1 (5 bases). In germline, CDR1 is SGHRS, CDR2 YFSETQ. The CDR3 sequence is 15 residues long. V was pared by 4 bases and J by 1 base, with 14 bases between. The chain's CDR3 is CASSRAGEANTEAFF. The CDR3, as DNA: TGCGCCAGCAGCCGCGCGGGGGAGGCGAACACTGAAGCTTTCTTT. The variable domain in full, with the rest retrieved from reference TRBV5-1 and TRBJ1-1, is KAGVTQTPRYLIKTRGQQVTLSCSPISGHRSVSWYQQTPGQGLQFLFEYFSETQRNKGNFPGRFSGRQFSNSRSEMNVSTLELGDSALYLCASSRAGEANTEAFFGQGTRLTVV.